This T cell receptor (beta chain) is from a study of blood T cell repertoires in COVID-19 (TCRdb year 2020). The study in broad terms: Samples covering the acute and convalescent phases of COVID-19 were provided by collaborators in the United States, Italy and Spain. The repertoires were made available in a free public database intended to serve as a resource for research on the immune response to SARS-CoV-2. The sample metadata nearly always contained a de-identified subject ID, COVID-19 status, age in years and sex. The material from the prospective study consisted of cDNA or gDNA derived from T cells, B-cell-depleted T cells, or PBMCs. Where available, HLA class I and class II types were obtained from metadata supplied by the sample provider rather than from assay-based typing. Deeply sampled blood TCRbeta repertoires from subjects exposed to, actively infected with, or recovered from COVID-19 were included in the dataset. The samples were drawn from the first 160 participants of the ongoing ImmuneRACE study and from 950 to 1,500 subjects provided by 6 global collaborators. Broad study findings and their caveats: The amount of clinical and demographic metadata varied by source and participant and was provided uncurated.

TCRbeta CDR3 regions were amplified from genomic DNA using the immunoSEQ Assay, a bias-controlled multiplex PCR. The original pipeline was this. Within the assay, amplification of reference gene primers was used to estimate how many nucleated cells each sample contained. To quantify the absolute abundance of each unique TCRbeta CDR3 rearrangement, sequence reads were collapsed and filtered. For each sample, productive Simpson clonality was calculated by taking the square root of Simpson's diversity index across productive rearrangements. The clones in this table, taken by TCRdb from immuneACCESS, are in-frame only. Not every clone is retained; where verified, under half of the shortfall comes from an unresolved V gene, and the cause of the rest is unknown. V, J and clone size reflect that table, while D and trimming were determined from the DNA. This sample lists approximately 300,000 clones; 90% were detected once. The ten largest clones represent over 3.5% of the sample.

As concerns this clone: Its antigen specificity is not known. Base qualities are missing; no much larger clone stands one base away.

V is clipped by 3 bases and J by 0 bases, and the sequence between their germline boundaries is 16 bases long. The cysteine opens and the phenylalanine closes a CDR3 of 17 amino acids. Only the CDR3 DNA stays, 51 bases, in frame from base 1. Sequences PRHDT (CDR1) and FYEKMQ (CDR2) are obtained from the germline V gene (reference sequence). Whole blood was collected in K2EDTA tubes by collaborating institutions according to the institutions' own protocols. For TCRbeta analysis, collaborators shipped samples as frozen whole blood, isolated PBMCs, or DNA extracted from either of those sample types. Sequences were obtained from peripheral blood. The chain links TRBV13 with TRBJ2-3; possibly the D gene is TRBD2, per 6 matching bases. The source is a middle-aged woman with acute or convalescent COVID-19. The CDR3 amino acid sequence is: CASSLGTPPFSTDTQYF. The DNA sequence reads TGTGCCAGCAGCTTGGGGACTCCACCCTTCAGCACAGATACGCAGTATTTT.